This TCR beta chain was documented in a study of blood T cell repertoires in COVID-19. Study background: Samples taken during acute and convalescent COVID-19 were collected in the United States, Italy and Spain. Sources were T cells, B-cell-depleted T cells, or PBMCs; the material itself was cDNA or gDNA.

Per the authors' pipeline: Reference gene primers were amplified, and this amplification served to estimate nucleated cell counts. TCRdb keeps only in-frame clones here, not all; method: immunoSEQ multiplex PCR. The V and J calls and clone size are taken from that table; D and trimming were inferred from the DNA. The data hold 70,000 to 85,000 clones, with 82% observed a single time. CDR3 length: 14 amino acids. Germline trimming cut 6 bases from V and 6 bases from J; bases unmatched to any gene: 7. Germline assignment: CDR1 MDHEN and CDR2 SYDVKM. This TCR was recovered from a man aged 60-69 years with acute or convalescent COVID-19. Sequencing used peripheral blood. The J gene is TRBJ2-3, the V gene TRBV28, with 9 bases that match TRBD1. The CDR3 bases are TGTGCCAGCAGACAGGGGGCGGTTGCGGATACGCAGTATTTT. Translating gives CASRQGAVADTQYF.